Listed below are T cell receptor beta chains from one sample, sequenced in a study of T cell responses to AZD1222 COVID-19 vaccine. Profiled with immunoSEQ multiplex PCR; TCRdb holds only in-frame clones, not every one. The table shows about 120,000 clones, with about 86% occurring only once. The sample was peripheral blood, taken on day 0 of AZD1222 vaccination. All receptors derive from an adult in good health. CDR3s include the opening cysteine and the closing phenylalanine or tryptophan. The D gene is left open where the match is weak. Not every row has a clone size; where given, it reads once, few, many or a size class.

DNA: TGTGCCAGTAGTATTCAAAACACCATATATTTT
CDR3: CASSIQNTIYF
J: TRBJ1-3
D: NA
V: TRBV19
size: NA

DNA: TGTGCCAGCAGCCTCACAGGAAGTAACGGCTACACCTTC
CDR3: CASSLTGSNGYTF
J: TRBJ1-2
D: NA
V: TRBV5-4
size: NA

DNA: TGTGCCAGCAATCAAGGGGCCGACGACGAGCAGTACTTC
CDR3: CASNQGADDEQYF
J: TRBJ2-7
D: NA
V: TRBV2
size: NA

DNA: TGTGCCAGTTCTAGGACTAGCGGCTTCTACAATGAGCAGTTCTTC
CDR3: CASSRTSGFYNEQFF
J: TRBJ2-1
D: TRBD2
V: TRBV28
size: NA

DNA: TGTGCCAGCAGCCAGGGCTTATTTGTGGGGTACGGAAACACCATATATTTT
CDR3: CASSQGLFVGYGNTIYF
J: TRBJ1-3
D: NA
V: TRBV3-1/TRBV3-2
size: NA

DNA: TGTGCCAGCAGTCGACCAATTCGTGGGGAGCTGTTTTTT
CDR3: CASSRPIRGELFF
J: TRBJ2-2
D: NA
V: TRBV27
size: once

DNA: TGTGCCAGCTCACTCCTAGCGGAAGAGACCCAGTACTTC
CDR3: CASSLLAEETQYF
J: TRBJ2-5
D: TRBD2
V: TRBV18
size: once

DNA: TGTGCCAGCAGCTTGGCTGGGTCAAAAGCTTTCTTT
CDR3: CASSLAGSKAFF
J: TRBJ1-1
D: NA
V: TRBV5-6
size: NA

DNA: TGTGCCAGCAGCCAAGTAATAGGAGGGCGGGGGACAGATACGCAGTATTTT
CDR3: CASSQVIGGRGTDTQYF
J: TRBJ2-3
D: TRBD2
V: TRBV3-1/TRBV3-2
size: NA

DNA: TGTGCCAGCAGCCCGGGACCAACGACGACCTACGAGCAGTACTTC
CDR3: CASSPGPTTTYEQYF
J: TRBJ2-7
D: NA
V: TRBV13
size: NA

DNA: TGTGCCAGTACCATAGGCGGGACCGGTGGCTACACCTTC
CDR3: CASTIGGTGGYTF
J: TRBJ1-2
D: NA
V: TRBV19
size: NA

DNA: TGTGCCAGCAGTGAATGGACAGGGAGGGTGAGCTTT
CDR3: CASSEWTGRVSF
J: TRBJ1-5
D: TRBD1
V: TRBV28
size: NA

DNA: TGCGCCAGCAGCGTGTTCGGCACAGGGTTAGAGACCCAGTACTTC
CDR3: CASSVFGTGLETQYF
J: TRBJ2-5
D: NA
V: TRBV5-1
size: NA

DNA: TGTGCCAGCAGCCAAGATACGGGGCATCAGCCCCAGCATTTT
CDR3: CASSQDTGHQPQHF
J: TRBJ1-5
D: NA
V: TRBV4-2
size: NA

DNA: TGTGCCACCAGCAGAGATCTCTTTGCAACTAATGAAAAACTGTTTTTT
CDR3: CATSRDLFATNEKLFF
J: TRBJ1-4
D: NA
V: TRBV15
size: NA

DNA: TGTGCCAGCAGCCCAGGACAGGGAGCAAGAGGCTACACCTTC
CDR3: CASSPGQGARGYTF
J: TRBJ1-2
D: TRBD1
V: TRBV6-5
size: NA

DNA: TGTGCCAGTAGTATAGGTGGCGGGAGCACAGATACGCAGTATTTT
CDR3: CASSIGGGSTDTQYF
J: TRBJ2-3
D: NA
V: TRBV19
size: NA

DNA: TGTGCCAGCAGCGTTGGGGAGTACAATTCACCCCTCCACTTT
CDR3: CASSVGEYNSPLHF
J: TRBJ1-6
D: NA
V: TRBV9
size: NA

DNA: TGTGCCAGCCGCGGGACAGGAGCTAATTCACCCCTCCACTTT
CDR3: CASRGTGANSPLHF
J: TRBJ1-6
D: TRBD1
V: TRBV25-1
size: NA

DNA: TGTGCCAGTAGAAAGGACTACGAGCAGTACTTC
CDR3: CASRKDYEQYF
J: TRBJ2-7
D: NA
V: TRBV19
size: NA

DNA: TGTGCCAGCAGCCCAGGGGGAAGTTCACCCCTCCACTTT
CDR3: CASSPGGSSPLHF
J: TRBJ1-6
D: TRBD1
V: TRBV7-3
size: NA

DNA: TGCGCCAGCAGCTTGGTTGGTGAGACCCAGTACTTC
CDR3: CASSLVGETQYF
J: TRBJ2-5
D: NA
V: TRBV5-1
size: NA

DNA: TGTGCCAGCAGTTTCGGGTCCGCCTACGAGCAGTACTTC
CDR3: CASSFGSAYEQYF
J: TRBJ2-7
D: NA
V: TRBV12-3/TRBV12-4
size: NA

DNA: TGCGCCAGCAGCCAAGATCATTGGCTAGCGGGTTCCCACAATGAGCAGTTCTTC
CDR3: CASSQDHWLAGSHNEQFF
J: TRBJ2-1
D: TRBD2
V: TRBV4-1
size: NA

DNA: TGTGCCAGCAGTCCCGGGACTTTTAATTCACCCCTCCACTTT
CDR3: CASSPGTFNSPLHF
J: TRBJ1-6
D: NA
V: TRBV27
size: few

DNA: TGTGCCAGCAGCCCAGGGACAGGTAATTCTGAGCAGTACTTC
CDR3: CASSPGTGNSEQYF
J: TRBJ2-7
D: TRBD1
V: TRBV7-2
size: once

DNA: TGTGCCAGCAGCGCCGGGACTTACTCCTACGAGCAGTACTTC
CDR3: CASSAGTYSYEQYF
J: TRBJ2-7
D: NA
V: TRBV28
size: many

DNA: TGTGCCAGCAGCGCAGGACAGGGGGGATTTTACGAGCAGTACTTC
CDR3: CASSAGQGGFYEQYF
J: TRBJ2-7
D: TRBD1
V: TRBV7-8
size: few